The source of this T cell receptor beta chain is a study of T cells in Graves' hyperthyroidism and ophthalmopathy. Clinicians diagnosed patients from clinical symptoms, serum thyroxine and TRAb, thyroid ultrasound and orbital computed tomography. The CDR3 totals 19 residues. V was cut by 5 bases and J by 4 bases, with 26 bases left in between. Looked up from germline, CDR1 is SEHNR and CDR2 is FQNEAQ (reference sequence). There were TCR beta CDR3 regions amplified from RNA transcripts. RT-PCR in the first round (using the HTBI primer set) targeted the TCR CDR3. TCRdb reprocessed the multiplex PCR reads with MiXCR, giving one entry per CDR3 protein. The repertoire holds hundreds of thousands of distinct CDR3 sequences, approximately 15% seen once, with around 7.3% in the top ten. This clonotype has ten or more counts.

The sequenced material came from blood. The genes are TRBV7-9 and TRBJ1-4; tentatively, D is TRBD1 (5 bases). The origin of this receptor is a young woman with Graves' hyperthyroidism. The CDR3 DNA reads TGTGCCAGCAGCCCCTCCTTACAAACCTCCGGGACCTTTAATGAAAAACTGTTTTTT. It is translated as CASSPSLQTSGTFNEKLFF.